These 23 T cell receptor beta chains were all obtained from the same sample, sequenced in a study of T-cell reconstitution after alpha-beta-depleted transplantation in children. Unique molecular identifiers were built into the TCRbeta library. TCRdb recomputed calls from the PCR reads with MiXCR, one row per CDR3 protein. This table holds approximately 230,000 distinct CDR3 sequences, roughly 25% found once. Here the sequenced sample was PBMCs, taken before TCRalphabeta/CD19-depleted stem cell transplant. These receptors were collected from a girl aged 2 to 9 with Fanconi anemia, due to receive a stem cell transplant.

This clonotype was recorded many times. The V gene is TRBV20-1, the J gene TRBJ2-7; TRBD2 agrees at 15 bases. Germline lookup yields CDR1 DFQATT and CDR2 SNEGSKA (reference sequence). Germline trimming cut 6 bases from V and 1 base from J; bases unmatched to any gene: 7. The CDR3 spans 16 residues. CDR3 residues: CSANGLAGGPSYEQYF. The CDR3 nucleotides read TGCAGTGCGAACGGACTAGCGGGGGGGCCATCCTACGAGCAGTACTTC.

This clonotype has a count of ten or more. The rearrangement joins TRBV27 to TRBJ2-7, with TRBD1 identical over 7 bases. The length of the CDR3 is 15 residues. Trimming removed 7 bases from V and 2 bases from J; junction bases left unmatched: 11. Germline CDR1 is MNHEY and CDR2 is SMNVEV (reference sequence). The CDR3 DNA sequence: TGTGCCAGCACATTCACGGACAGGTATCCCTACGAGCAGTACTTC. It encodes CASTFTDRYPYEQYF.

The chain uses TRBV10-3 and TRBJ2-1, with 9 bases fitting TRBD2. Germline V gives CDR1 ENHRY, CDR2 SYGVKD. The V segment lost 8 bases and the J segment 6 bases; nucleotides outside the gene matches: 8. The CDR3 totals 14 residues. The CDR3 reads CAIEAGGDLNEQFF. CDR3 coding DNA: TGTGCCATCGAGGCGGGGGGGGACCTCAATGAGCAGTTCTTC.

The genes are TRBV25-1 and TRBJ2-1; 9 nucleotides match TRBD2. CDR3 length: 16 residues. CDR1 and CDR2 (germline): MGHDK, SYGVNS. Losses at the gene ends were 0 bases for V and 5 bases for J; bases not matched to a gene: 5. CDR3 region: CASSEYKREAHNEQFF. CDR3 in DNA: TGTGCCAGCAGTGAATATAAGCGGGAGGCCCACAATGAGCAGTTCTTC. Supplemented by reference TRBV25-1 and TRBJ2-1, the full variable domain reads EADIYQTPRYLVIGTGKKITLECSQTMGHDKMYWYQQDPGMELHLIHYSYGVNSTEKGDLSSESTVSRIRTEHFPLTLESARPSHTSQYLCASSEYKREAHNEQFFGPGTRLTVL.

This clonotype was seen a few times. The chain is built from TRBV5-6 and TRBJ2-7; perhaps TRBD1 as D (6 bases). Germline values: CDR1 SGHDT, CDR2 YYEEEE. V lost 3 bases and J lost 3, with 10 bases in between. This CDR3 has 13 amino acids. CDR3 coding DNA: TGTGCCAGCAGCTCGTCAGGGGACTACGAGCAGTACTTC. Translated: CASSSSGDYEQYF.

The sample holds one count of this clonotype. A read error may be the cause here, since a much bigger clone is one base away. Lacking the conserved final phenylalanine or tryptophan, this CDR3 likely reflects a read error. This rearrangement joins TRBV9 to TRBJ1-2, with no clear D. Deletions cut 0 bases from V and 8 bases from J, with 8 bases between. Germline CDR1 SGDLS, CDR2 YYNGEE. This CDR3 has 12 amino acids. The CDR3 DNA reads TGTGCCAGCAGCGTAGCTGGGTCGGGCTACACCTGC. Encoded protein: CASSVAGSGYTC.

This clonotype was seen a handful of times. The chain recombines TRBV7-3 with TRBJ2-5, with 7 bases identical to TRBD1. With 2 bases clipped from V and 2 bases from J, the junction kept 8 bases outside the gene matches. In germline, CDR1 is SGHTA, CDR2 FQGTGA. The CDR3 is 16 residues long. Here the CDR3 reads CASSLSGTVSQETQYF. Here the CDR3 DNA reads TGTGCCAGCAGCTTATCCGGGACAGTGTCACAAGAGACCCAGTACTTC.

The chain couples TRBV30 to TRBJ2-5; TRBD1 aligns across 9 bases. Trimming at V came to 5 bases and at J to 12 bases, leaving 7 bases not matched to a gene. CDR3 length: 11 residues. Germline CDR1 and CDR2: GTSNPN and SVGIG (reference sequence). The CDR3 is CAWEQGAGKYF. CDR3 DNA sequence: TGTGCCTGGGAACAGGGGGCCGGCAAGTACTTC.

This clonotype was counted between two and nine times. This chain connects TRBV7-2 to TRBJ2-1; 7 bases are a match to TRBD2. Looked up from germline, CDR1 is SGHTA and CDR2 is FQGNSA. V was pared by 3 bases and J by 0 bases, with 5 bases of the junction left unmatched. The CDR3 is 16 amino acids. This CDR3 reads CASSLAGTTSYNEQFF. In DNA, the CDR3 is TGTGCCAGCAGCTTGGCCGGGACTACCTCCTACAATGAGCAGTTCTTC.

The chain carries TRBV7-2 and TRBJ1-2; D is perhaps TRBD1 (6 bases). Looked up from germline, CDR1 is SGHTA and CDR2 is FQGNSA. The CDR3 sequence is 14 residues long. Trimming removed 3 bases from V and 7 bases from J, with 15 bases in between. The CDR3 region has the DNA TGTGCCAGCAGCTTCCCAGGGGAGCTCTCTGGCTACACCTTC. Its protein product is CASSFPGELSGYTF.

This clonotype was seen at least ten times. V gene TRBV29-1 combines with J gene TRBJ2-3, with D maybe TRBD2 (5 bases). V lost 3 bases and J lost 2, with 12 bases in between. This CDR3 is built from 14 residues. The germline V gene encodes CDR1 SQVTM and CDR2 ANQGSEA. Written as DNA, the CDR3 is TGCAGCGTTGACCAACGGGATCACACAGATACGCAGTATTTT. Its protein product is CSVDQRDHTDTQYF.

This clonotype is labeled medium-sized. V and J are TRBV20-1 and TRBJ2-5; 8 bases are a match to TRBD2. The CDR3 spans 13 residues. The V and J ends lost 4 bases and 2 bases, in that order; junction bases with no gene match: 3. Per the germline V gene, CDR1 is DFQATT and CDR2 is SNEGSKA (reference sequence). The CDR3 region has the DNA TGCAGTGCTACCGTAGCGGGGCAAGAGACCCAGTACTTC. Translated: CSATVAGQETQYF.

This chain uses TRBV24-1 with TRBJ2-1; no definite D call. The CDR3 consists of 14 residues. Germline lookup yields CDR1 KGHDR and CDR2 SFDVKD. Trimming left V 0 bases short and J 2 bases short, with 4 bases between. CDR3 protein: CATSDLGAYNEQFF. Here the CDR3 DNA reads TGTGCCACCAGTGATTTGGGGGCCTACAATGAGCAGTTCTTC.

This rearrangement joins TRBV19 to TRBJ2-7; D is possibly TRBD2 (6 bases). CDR3 length: 17 residues. Germline V gene sequence: CDR1 LNHDA, CDR2 SQIVND (reference sequence). Trimming shortened V by 3 bases and J by 3 bases, and 21 bases separated the two germline ends. CDR3 sequence reads: CASSMRLLGPGGYEQYF. As DNA, the CDR3 is TGTGCCAGTAGTATGAGACTACTGGGACCCGGGGGCTACGAGCAGTACTTC.

At least ten counts were recorded for this clonotype. V usage is TRBV7-6 and J usage is TRBJ2-7, with 10 bases fitting TRBD2. This CDR3 region has 17 residues. V gave up 1 base and J gave up 6 bases; unmatched junction bases: 12. Looked up from germline, CDR1 is SGHVS and CDR2 is FNYEAQ. This chain's CDR3 is CASSLGSKASGRGEQYF. CDR3 nucleotides: TGTGCCAGCAGCTTAGGGTCCAAAGCTAGCGGGAGAGGCGAGCAGTACTTC.

This clonotype has at least ten counts. The chain employs TRBV4-1 and TRBJ2-7; 8 bases line up with TRBD2. Germline values: CDR1 MGHRA, CDR2 YSYEKL. Trimming at V came to 1 base and at J to 4 bases, leaving 6 bases not matched to a gene. There are 15 residues in the CDR3. CDR3 region: CASSQVGGASYEQYF. CDR3 nucleotide sequence: TGCGCCAGCAGCCAAGTCGGGGGGGCTTCATACGAGCAGTACTTC.

This clonotype was observed many times. The chain uses TRBV20-1 and TRBJ2-5, with unresolved D. The CDR3 has 13 residues. CDR1 and CDR2 (germline): DFQATT, SNEGSKA (reference sequence). V lost 1 base and J 1 base, leaving 7 bases between the germline ends. The CDR3 loop reads CSARVQTQETQYF. CDR3 bases: TGCAGTGCTAGAGTACAGACCCAAGAGACCCAGTACTTC.

There are many counts of this clonotype. The chain carries TRBV7-9 and TRBJ1-6; D gene uncertain. The CDR3 has 14 residues. CDR1 is SEHNR and CDR2 is FQNEAQ in the germline V gene (reference sequence). V lost 2 bases to trimming and J lost 8 bases, with 10 bases between them. CDR3: CASSLYVSDSPLHF. Here the CDR3 DNA reads TGTGCCAGCAGCTTATACGTTTCGGATTCACCCCTCCACTTT. The full variable domain, completed using reference TRBV7-9 and TRBJ1-6, is DTGVSQNPRHKITKRGQNVTFRCDPISEHNRLYWYRQTLGQGPEFLTYFQNEAQLEKSRLLSDRFSAERPKGSFSTLEIQRTEQGDSAMYLCASSLYVSDSPLHFGNGTRLTVT.

This clonotype has ten or more counts. V gene TRBV6-5 combines with J gene TRBJ2-1; 7 positions match TRBD2. The CDR3 runs to 15 residues. Germline values: CDR1 MNHEY, CDR2 SVGAGI. Trimming took 0 bases from V and 5 from J; bases not matched to a gene: 4. Here the CDR3 reads CASSYSTSPDNEQFF. The CDR3 DNA is TGTGCCAGCAGTTACTCGACTAGCCCAGACAATGAGCAGTTCTTC.

This clonotype came up a few times. CDR3 DNA sequence: TGCAGTGCCGCCCAAGGGACTAGCGGGAGTATGAAACACGGAGATACGCAGTATTTT. It codes for CSAAQGTSGSMKHGDTQYF. This chain uses TRBV20-1 with TRBJ2-3; 14 bases fit TRBD2. The V and J ends lost 6 bases and 5 bases, in that order; junction bases with no gene match: 19. This CDR3 is 19 amino acids long. Germline values: CDR1 DFQATT, CDR2 SNEGSKA (reference sequence).

The chain carries TRBV12-3 or TRBV12-4 and TRBJ2-2; D ambiguous. V lost 6 bases to trimming and J lost 3 bases, with 14 bases between them. The CDR3 consists of 15 residues. CDR3 amino acids: CASSHSQTDTGELFF. In DNA form, the CDR3 reads TGTGCCAGCAGCCATTCTCAGACGGACACCGGGGAGCTGTTTTTT.

The CDR3: CSVEQGPDSRGYNEQFF. The DNA for the CDR3 is TGCAGCGTTGAACAGGGTCCGGACAGCCGAGGGTACAATGAGCAGTTCTTC. The chain carries TRBV29-1 and TRBJ2-1; D is possibly TRBD1 (6 bases). Trimming pared 2 bases from V and 4 bases from J, leaving 21 bases between. This CDR3 has 17 residues. CDR1 and CDR2 (germline): SQVTM, ANQGSEA.

The V gene is TRBV20-1, the J gene TRBJ2-7; TRBD1 matches 7 bases. Germline V gene data show CDR1 as DFQATT and CDR2 as SNEGSKA (reference sequence). V dropped 2 bases and J dropped 2; count of bases not matched to a gene: 6. This CDR3 spans 14 amino acids. CDR3 DNA sequence: TGCAGTGCTAGATCGGGACAGTTTACCTACGAGCAGTACTTC. Amino acid sequence: CSARSGQFTYEQYF.